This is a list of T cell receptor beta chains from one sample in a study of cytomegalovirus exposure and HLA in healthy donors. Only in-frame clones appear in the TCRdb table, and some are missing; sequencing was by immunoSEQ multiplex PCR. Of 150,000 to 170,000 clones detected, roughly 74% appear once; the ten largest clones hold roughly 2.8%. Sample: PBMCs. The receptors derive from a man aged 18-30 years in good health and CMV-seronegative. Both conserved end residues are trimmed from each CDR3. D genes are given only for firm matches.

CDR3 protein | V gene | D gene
ASSSSDRLSYEQY | TRBV27 | TRBD1
ASALRVGANGLT | TRBV6-5 | .
ASSLADQGQGDTEAF | TRBV7-9 | TRBD1
STTGNTEAF | TRBV20-1 | .
ASSPQYDQPQH | TRBV18 | .
ASSLIPPGQSSGANGLT | TRBV5-1 | TRBD1
ASSLRAQTSGANGLT | TRBV5-1 | .
SSSLVGTGNRDTQY | TRBV7-9 | TRBD1
ASSSRDSGARGTEAF | TRBV11-2 | TRBD1
ASSQGQDNYGYT | TRBV6-5 | TRBD1
ASSVQGDDTEAF | TRBV2 | TRBD1
ASSEGALPLLETQY | TRBV10-2 | .
ATARRGQTEAF | TRBV2 | .
ASSWGQGGTDTQY | TRBV4-1 | TRBD1
SVGGGGQETQY | TRBV29-1 | TRBD2
AWSVGRQSYNSPLH | TRBV30 | .
ASMSGLANTGELF | TRBV5-1 | .
ASSTGTGTDDYDYGYT | TRBV28 | TRBD1
ASSVSDSYEQY | TRBV5-1 | .
ASSSANRGFYEQY | TRBV13 | TRBD1
ASRVQGGEQF | TRBV6-1 | .
ASSSTRPSYNEQF | TRBV7-9 | .
ASSIRAGGSYEQY | TRBV19 | TRBD2